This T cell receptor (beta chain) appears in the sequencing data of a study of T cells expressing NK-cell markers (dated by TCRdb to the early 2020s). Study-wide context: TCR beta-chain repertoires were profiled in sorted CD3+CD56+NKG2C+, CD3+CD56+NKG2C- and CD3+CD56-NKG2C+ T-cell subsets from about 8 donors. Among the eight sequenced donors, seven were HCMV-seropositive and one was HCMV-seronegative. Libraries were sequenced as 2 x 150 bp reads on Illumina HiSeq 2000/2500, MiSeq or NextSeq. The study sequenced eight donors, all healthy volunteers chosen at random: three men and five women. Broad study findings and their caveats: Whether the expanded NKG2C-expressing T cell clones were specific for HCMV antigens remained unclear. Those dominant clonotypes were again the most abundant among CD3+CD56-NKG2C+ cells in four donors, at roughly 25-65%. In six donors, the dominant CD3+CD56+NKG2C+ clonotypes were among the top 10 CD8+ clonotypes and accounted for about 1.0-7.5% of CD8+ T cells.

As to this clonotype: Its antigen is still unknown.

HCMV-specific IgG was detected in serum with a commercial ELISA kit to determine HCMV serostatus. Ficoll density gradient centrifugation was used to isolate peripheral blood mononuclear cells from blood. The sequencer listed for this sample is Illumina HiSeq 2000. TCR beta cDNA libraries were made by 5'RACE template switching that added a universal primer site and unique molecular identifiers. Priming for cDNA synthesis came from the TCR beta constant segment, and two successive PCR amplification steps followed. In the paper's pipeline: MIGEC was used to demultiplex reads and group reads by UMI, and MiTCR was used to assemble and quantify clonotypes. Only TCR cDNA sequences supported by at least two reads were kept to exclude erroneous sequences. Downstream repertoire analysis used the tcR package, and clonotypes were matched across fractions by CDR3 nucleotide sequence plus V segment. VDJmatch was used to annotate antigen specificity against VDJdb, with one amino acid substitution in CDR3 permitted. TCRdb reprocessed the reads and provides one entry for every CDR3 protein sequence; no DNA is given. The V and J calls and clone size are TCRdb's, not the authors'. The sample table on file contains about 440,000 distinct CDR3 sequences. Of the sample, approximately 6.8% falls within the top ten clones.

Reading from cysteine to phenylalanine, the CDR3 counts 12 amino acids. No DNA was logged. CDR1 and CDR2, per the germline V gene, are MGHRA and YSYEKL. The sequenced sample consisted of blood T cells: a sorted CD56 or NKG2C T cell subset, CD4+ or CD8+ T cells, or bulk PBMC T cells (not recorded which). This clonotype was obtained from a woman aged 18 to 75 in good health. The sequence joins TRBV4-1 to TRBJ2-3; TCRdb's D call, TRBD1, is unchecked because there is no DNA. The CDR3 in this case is CASARGADTQYF.